What follows are 3 T cell receptor beta chains derived from one specimen sequenced in a study of blood T cell repertoires in COVID-19. Produced via immunoSEQ multiplex PCR; TCRdb's table is partial and in-frame only. The top ten clones hold over 35% of a sample with roughly 100,000 clones, about 76% of them seen once. Sequencing input: peripheral blood. The receptors shown here come from a man aged 80 or over with acute or convalescent COVID-19.

This CDR3 is CASSGRGRDGYTF. CDR3 coding DNA: TGTGCCAGCAGCGGCAGGGGGCGTGATGGCTACACCTTC. This chain links TRBV11-3 with TRBJ1-2, with TRBD1 matching 8 bases. The CDR3 contains 13 residues. In germline, CDR1 is SGHNT, CDR2 YENEEA. Unmatched junction bases numbered 5, after V lost 5 bases and J lost 6 bases. The variable domain in full, completed from reference TRBV11-3 and TRBJ1-2, reads EAGVVQSPRYKIIEKKQPVAFWCNPISGHNTLYWYLQNLGQGPELLIRYENEEAVDDSQLPKDRFSAERLKGVDSTLKIQPAELGDSAVYLCASSGRGRDGYTFGSGTRLTVV.

The rearrangement joins TRBV4-1 to TRBJ2-1; no clear D gene. Germline CDR1 and CDR2: MGHRA and YSYEKL. Trimming took off 0 bases at V and 8 bases at J, with 11 bases between the two ends. The CDR3 length is 14 residues. The CDR3: CASSQDPQADEQFF. As DNA, the CDR3 is TGCGCCAGCAGCCAAGATCCCCAGGCCGATGAGCAGTTCTTC.

The rearrangement joins TRBV7-2 to TRBJ2-7; the match to TRBD2 covers 7 bases. V lost 4 bases to trimming and J lost 1 base; unmatched junction nucleotides: 7. The CDR3 runs 15 residues. Germline V lookup: CDR1 SGHTA, CDR2 FQGNSA. CDR3 nucleotide sequence: TGTGCCAGCAGCTCCGGGAGGCTGCAATCCTACGAGCAGTACTTC. Its protein product is CASSSGRLQSYEQYF.